Listed below are T cell receptor beta chains from one sample, sequenced in a study of cytomegalovirus exposure and HLA in healthy donors. Sequenced by immunoSEQ multiplex PCR; TCRdb stores in-frame clones only, minus some. The sample lists 150,000 to 200,000 clones; 75% to 85% were seen once. Input material: PBMCs. The receptors shown here come from a woman in her 50s in good health and CMV-seronegative. Both conserved end residues are part of each CDR3. The D gene is left open where the match is weak. Clone sizes are given selectively: once, few, many, or a class where the clone is expanded.

d_call j_call v_call clone_size cdr3_aa cdr3_nt
NA TRBJ1-1 TRBV5-6 NA CASKLWGGFTEAFF TGTGCCAGCAAGCTTTGGGGGGGGTTCACTGAAGCTTTCTTT
TRBD2 TRBJ2-7 TRBV6-5 NA CASSPSGTSGFEQYF TGTGCCAGCAGTCCTTCCGGGACTAGCGGTTTCGAGCAGTACTTC
NA TRBJ1-2 TRBV6-6 NA CASSYSNPRNYGYTF TGTGCCAGCAGTTACTCGAACCCCAGAAACTATGGCTACACCTTC
NA TRBJ2-1 TRBV7-9 NA CSSSFTGGQNNEQFF TGTTCCAGCAGCTTCACCGGGGGGCAAAACAATGAGCAGTTCTTC
NA TRBJ1-1 TRBV28 NA CASTGQEAFF TGTGCCAGCACCGGACAGGAAGCTTTCTTT
NA TRBJ2-1 TRBV30 NA CAWSVPASEQFF TGTGCCTGGAGTGTACCGGCTAGTGAGCAGTTCTTC
NA TRBJ2-1 TRBV25-1 NA CASSELTEQFF TGTGCCAGCAGTGAATTGACAGAGCAGTTCTTC
NA TRBJ2-7 TRBV6-5 NA CASSYDSTYEQYF TGTGCCAGCAGTTACGACTCCACCTACGAGCAGTACTTC
NA TRBJ2-5 TRBV5-1 NA CASSIGGGREGQETQYF TGCGCCAGCAGCATCGGTGGGGGCAGGGAGGGCCAAGAGACCCAGTACTTC
TRBD1 TRBJ1-1 TRBV19 NA CASSLGQGNTEAFF TGTGCCAGTAGTCTTGGACAGGGCAACACTGAAGCTTTCTTT
NA TRBJ1-2 TRBV5-1 NA CASPSRGISGYGYTF TGCGCCAGCCCTTCTAGGGGCATTTCGGGTTATGGCTACACCTTC
TRBD2 TRBJ2-7 TRBV19 NA CASSTSRLAGVVEQYF TGTGCCAGTAGTACCAGTCGACTAGCGGGAGTAGTCGAGCAGTACTTC
TRBD2 TRBJ2-1 TRBV10-2 NA CASRPGLADYNEQFF TGCGCCAGCAGGCCGGGACTAGCGGACTACAATGAGCAGTTCTTC
NA TRBJ1-1 TRBV18 NA CASSPMRQENTEAFF TGTGCCAGCTCACCAATGAGACAGGAGAACACTGAAGCTTTCTTT
TRBD2 TRBJ2-1 TRBV9 NA CASSVGGTSGGRHNEQFF TGTGCCAGCAGCGTCGGGGGGACTAGCGGGGGGAGACACAATGAGCAGTTCTTC
NA TRBJ1-4 TRBV6-6 NA CASRYTKPEKLFF TGTGCCAGCCGTTACACTAAACCTGAAAAACTGTTTTTT
NA TRBJ1-5 TRBV7-2 NA CASSPGTRYQPQHF TGTGCCAGCAGCCCTGGGACACGATATCAGCCCCAGCATTTT
TRBD1 TRBJ2-2 TRBV11-1 NA CASSLNRQGAGELFF TGTGCCAGCAGCTTAAATCGACAGGGGGCCGGGGAGCTGTTTTTT
NA TRBJ2-7 TRBV5-1 NA CASSFRGYEQYF TGCGCCAGCAGCTTCCGGGGCTACGAGCAGTACTTC
TRBD1 TRBJ2-2 TRBV4-3 NA CASSLWDRSVTGELFF TGCGCCAGCAGCTTATGGGACAGGTCGGTGACCGGGGAGCTGTTTTTT
NA TRBJ1-6 TRBV10-1 NA CASSERQEADSPLHF TGCGCCAGCAGTGAGAGGCAGGAGGCGGATTCACCCCTCCACTTT
TRBD2 TRBJ2-1 TRBV11-1 NA CASRHGTSGRNEQFF TGTGCCAGCAGGCACGGGACTAGCGGACGTAATGAGCAGTTCTTC
NA TRBJ1-1 TRBV7-2 NA CASSPIRQGGTEAFF TGTGCCAGCAGCCCCATTCGGCAGGGCGGCACTGAAGCTTTCTTT
NA TRBJ2-2 TRBV18 NA CASSPLQGPGELFF TGTGCCAGCTCACCACTTCAGGGGCCCGGGGAGCTGTTTTTT
NA TRBJ2-5 TRBV5-6 NA CASSLLEGRPGETQYF TGTGCCAGCAGCTTGTTGGAGGGACGCCCAGGGGAGACCCAGTACTTC
NA TRBJ1-4 TRBV28 NA CASSTPTTNEKLFF TGTGCCAGCAGTACCCCTACAACTAATGAAAAACTGTTTTTT
NA TRBJ1-4 TRBV7-9 NA CASSLAGPTNEKLFF TGTGCCAGCAGCTTAGCGGGGCCAACTAATGAAAAACTGTTTTTT
NA TRBJ1-6 TRBV27 NA CASTHRSSYNSPLHF TGTGCCAGCACCCACAGGAGCTCCTATAATTCACCCCTCCACTTT
NA TRBJ1-2 TRBV27 NA CASSTQSGYGYTF TGTGCCAGCAGTACCCAGTCTGGCTATGGCTACACCTTC
TRBD1 TRBJ1-3 TRBV28 NA CASSRDRGNGNTIYF TGTGCCAGCAGTAGGGACAGGGGAAACGGAAACACCATATATTTT
NA TRBJ1-1 TRBV19 NA CASSPPPVEVMNTEAFF TGTGCCAGTAGTCCCCCCCCAGTTGAAGTCATGAACACTGAAGCTTTCTTT
TRBD2 TRBJ2-5 TRBV5-4 NA CASSFPGGFETQYF TGTGCCAGCAGCTTTCCGGGGGGTTTCGAGACCCAGTACTTC
NA TRBJ2-3 TRBV11-2 once CASSFLADTQYF TGTGCCAGCAGCTTTTTGGCTGATACGCAGTATTTT
TRBD1 TRBJ1-1 TRBV27 NA CASRRTGGTEAFF TGTGCCAGCAGGAGGACAGGGGGAACTGAAGCTTTCTTT
TRBD2 TRBJ2-3 TRBV7-2 NA CASSNGLADTDTQYF TGTGCCAGCAGCAATGGACTAGCGGACACAGATACGCAGTATTTT
TRBD2 TRBJ2-1 TRBV15 NA CATSSSGLAGGEQFF TGTGCCACCAGCTCCTCGGGGCTAGCGGGTGGTGAGCAGTTCTTC
NA TRBJ1-1 TRBV15 NA CATSRESVLEAFF TGTGCCACCAGCAGAGAGTCTGTCCTAGAAGCTTTCTTT
NA TRBJ1-2 TRBV15 NA CATSDYLGGADYGYTF TGTGCCACCAGCGACTACCTTGGGGGCGCCGACTATGGCTACACCTTC
NA TRBJ1-4 TRBV5-1 NA CASGPEGGNEKLFF TGCGCCAGCGGACCCGAAGGGGGTAATGAAAAACTGTTTTTT
TRBD1 TRBJ1-3 TRBV15 once CATSRRGTQGDTIYF TGTGCCACCAGCAGACGGGGAACCCAGGGGGACACCATATATTTT
TRBD1 TRBJ1-1 TRBV19 NA CASSVLGQANTEAFF TGTGCCAGTAGTGTACTGGGACAGGCGAACACTGAAGCTTTCTTT
TRBD2 TRBJ2-3 TRBV5-1 NA CASRPGLAGLGESDTQYF TGCGCCAGCAGGCCCGGACTAGCGGGGTTGGGAGAGTCAGATACGCAGTATTTT
TRBD1 TRBJ2-7 TRBV15 NA CATRYQDRGIYEQYF TGTGCCACCAGGTACCAGGACAGGGGCATCTACGAGCAGTACTTC
NA TRBJ1-4 TRBV9 NA CASSVGLTGEKLFF TGTGCCAGCAGCGTAGGGCTAACAGGAGAAAAACTGTTTTTT
NA TRBJ2-3 TRBV11-2 NA CASSLRGTSTDTQYF TGTGCCAGCAGCTTACGCGGGACCTCCACAGATACGCAGTATTTT
TRBD2 TRBJ2-5 TRBV5-1 NA CASSRGSSGGETQYF TGCGCCAGCAGCCGAGGATCCAGCGGGGGGGAGACCCAGTACTTC